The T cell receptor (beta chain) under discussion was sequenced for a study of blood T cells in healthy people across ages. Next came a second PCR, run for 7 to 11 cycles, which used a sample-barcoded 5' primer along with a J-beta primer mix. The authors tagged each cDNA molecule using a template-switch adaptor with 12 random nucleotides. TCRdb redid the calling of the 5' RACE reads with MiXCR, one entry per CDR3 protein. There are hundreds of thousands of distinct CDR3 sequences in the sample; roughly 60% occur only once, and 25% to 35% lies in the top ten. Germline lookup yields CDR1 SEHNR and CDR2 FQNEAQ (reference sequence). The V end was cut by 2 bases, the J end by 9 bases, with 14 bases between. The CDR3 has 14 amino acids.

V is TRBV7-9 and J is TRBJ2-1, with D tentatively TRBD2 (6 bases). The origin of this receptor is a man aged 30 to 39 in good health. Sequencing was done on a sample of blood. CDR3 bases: TGTGCCAGCAGCTTAACGGAGGGGTTTGGTGAGCAGTTCTTC. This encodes CASSLTEGFGEQFF.